The sequence of this T cell receptor beta chain was determined in a study of immune reconstitution after stem cell transplant in scleroderma. TCRdb recomputed calls from the RT-PCR reads with MiXCR, one row per CDR3 protein. The sample yields 1,500 or so distinct CDR3 sequences, approximately 15% seen once. This clonotype was observed a few times. CDR3 size: 15 residues. The V gene lost 2 bases and the J gene lost 4 bases, with 16 bases spanning the gap. Germline CDR1 DFQATT, CDR2 SNEGSKA (reference sequence). The TCR sequence derives from a female donor with systemic sclerosis. The sample was acquired before or after autologous hematopoietic stem cell transplantation (not recorded which). The chain carries TRBV20-1 and TRBJ2-3; either TRBD1 or TRBD2 may fit D (6 bases each). CDR3 sequence (DNA): TGCAGTGCTAGACCCGGGGGCGCTTTGGCAGATACGCAGTATTTT. It yields the protein CSARPGGALADTQYF.